These T cell receptor beta chains were read from a single sample in a study of blood T cell repertoires in COVID-19. Produced via immunoSEQ multiplex PCR; TCRdb's table is partial and in-frame only. This sample has about 120,000 clones; roughly nine tenths occur once, and the top ten carry approximately 4.8%. The source material was peripheral blood. The receptor source for this set is a human donor in a cohort sampled during active COVID-19. Both conserved end residues are part of each CDR3. The D gene is left open where the match is weak.

d_gene: NA
v_gene: TRBV2
j_gene: TRBJ2-4
CDR3aa: CASGHNIQYF

d_gene: NA
v_gene: TRBV5-1
j_gene: TRBJ2-7
CDR3aa: CASSLGRSSYEQYF

d_gene: NA
v_gene: TRBV4-3
j_gene: TRBJ2-7
CDR3aa: CASSQDTPGRGEDEQYF

d_gene: NA
v_gene: TRBV18
j_gene: TRBJ1-2
CDR3aa: CASSPGSPDIYGYTF

d_gene: NA
v_gene: TRBV5-1
j_gene: TRBJ2-2
CDR3aa: CASTDNPGTGELFF

d_gene: TRBD2
v_gene: TRBV30
j_gene: TRBJ2-1
CDR3aa: CAWQGLAGGNEQFF

d_gene: NA
v_gene: TRBV6-1
j_gene: TRBJ2-7
CDR3aa: CASSENQGRILEQYF

d_gene: TRBD1
v_gene: TRBV13
j_gene: TRBJ1-2
CDR3aa: CASSAGTGGPYGYTF

d_gene: NA
v_gene: TRBV19
j_gene: TRBJ1-3
CDR3aa: CASSMRSSGNTIYF

d_gene: TRBD1
v_gene: TRBV6-6
j_gene: TRBJ1-4
CDR3aa: CASSLTTGGSEKLFF

d_gene: NA
v_gene: TRBV2
j_gene: TRBJ1-3
CDR3aa: CASSISGLSGNTIYF

d_gene: NA
v_gene: TRBV30
j_gene: TRBJ2-2
CDR3aa: CAWGSPTSPGGELFF

d_gene: NA
v_gene: TRBV7-2
j_gene: TRBJ2-2
CDR3aa: CASSGLRGRSGELFF

d_gene: NA
v_gene: TRBV7-9
j_gene: TRBJ2-3
CDR3aa: CASSPLWGDPSTDTQYF

d_gene: TRBD1
v_gene: TRBV10-3
j_gene: TRBJ2-1
CDR3aa: CAISEQGNEQFF

d_gene: NA
v_gene: TRBV7-2
j_gene: TRBJ2-1
CDR3aa: CASSFITGSLVQFF

d_gene: TRBD1
v_gene: TRBV7-8
j_gene: TRBJ1-5
CDR3aa: CASSLYSRGPSNQPQHF

d_gene: NA
v_gene: TRBV6-2/TRBV6-3
j_gene: TRBJ2-7
CDR3aa: CASSYRPLTSYSYEQYF

d_gene: TRBD2
v_gene: TRBV2
j_gene: TRBJ2-7
CDR3aa: CASRARGGDGTEQYF

d_gene: TRBD2
v_gene: TRBV5-5
j_gene: TRBJ2-7
CDR3aa: CASSLAGGDYEQYF

d_gene: TRBD1
v_gene: TRBV3-1/TRBV3-2
j_gene: TRBJ2-3
CDR3aa: CASSQGTGQGRYF

d_gene: NA
v_gene: TRBV11-2
j_gene: TRBJ1-2
CDR3aa: CASSLLDRFLF

d_gene: NA
v_gene: TRBV6-5
j_gene: TRBJ1-1
CDR3aa: CASSRLGTEAFF

d_gene: NA
v_gene: TRBV27
j_gene: TRBJ2-1
CDR3aa: CASRRPGAGNEQFF

d_gene: NA
v_gene: TRBV6-1
j_gene: TRBJ1-1
CDR3aa: CASSESPGSGSEAFF

d_gene: NA
v_gene: TRBV21-1
j_gene: TRBJ1-5
CDR3aa: CASSKGRGDNQPQHF

d_gene: TRBD1
v_gene: TRBV29-1
j_gene: TRBJ2-3
CDR3aa: CSTGDRTDTQYF

d_gene: TRBD1
v_gene: TRBV10-3
j_gene: TRBJ1-3
CDR3aa: CAIRGQGGNTIYF